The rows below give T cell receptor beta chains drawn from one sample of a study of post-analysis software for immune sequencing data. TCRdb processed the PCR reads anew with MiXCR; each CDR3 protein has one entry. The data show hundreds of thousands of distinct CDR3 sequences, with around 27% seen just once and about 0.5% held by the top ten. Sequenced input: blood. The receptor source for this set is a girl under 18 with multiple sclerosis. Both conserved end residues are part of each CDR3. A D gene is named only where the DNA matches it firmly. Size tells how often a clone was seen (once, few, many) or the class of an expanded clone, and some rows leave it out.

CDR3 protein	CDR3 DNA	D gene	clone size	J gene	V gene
CSAGRGTGELFF	TGCAGCGCTGGGCGGGGCACCGGGGAGCTGTTTTTT	NA	many	TRBJ2-2	TRBV29-1
CATSIQGGNIQYF	TGTGCCACCAGCATACAGGGGGGGAACATTCAGTACTTC	NA	NA	TRBJ2-4	TRBV15
CAGSLWDSSTDTQYF	TGCGCCGGCAGCTTGTGGGACTCGAGCACAGATACGCAGTATTTT	NA	NA	TRBJ2-3	TRBV5-1
CSARVSDRSSYNEQFF	TGCAGTGCTAGAGTATCAGACAGGAGCTCCTACAATGAGCAGTTCTTC	NA	many	TRBJ2-1	TRBV20-1
CSARAPTVSYEQYF	TGCAGTGCTAGAGCCCCGACAGTCTCCTACGAGCAGTACTTC	NA	few	TRBJ2-7	TRBV20-1
CASSFSPGTDEQYF	TGCGCCAGCAGCTTTTCTCCAGGGACTGACGAGCAGTACTTC	NA	few	TRBJ2-7	TRBV5-1
CASSQGLSLAGIYEQYF	TGCGCCAGCAGCCAAGGTCTCTCCCTAGCGGGAATCTACGAGCAGTACTTC	TRBD2	NA	TRBJ2-7	TRBV4-3
CASSLRGGTANEQFF	TGTGCCAGCAGTCTGCGCGGCGGGACAGCCAATGAGCAGTTCTTC	NA	NA	TRBJ2-1	TRBV28
CASTKGGGTEAFF	TGTGCCAGCACCAAAGGAGGAGGGACTGAAGCTTTCTTT	NA	NA	TRBJ1-1	TRBV3-1
CSVSRVANEKLFF	TGCAGCGTTTCCCGGGTCGCTAATGAAAAACTGTTTTTT	NA	NA	TRBJ1-4	TRBV29-1
CSATPPLYNEQFF	TGCAGTGCTACGCCCCCCCTATACAATGAGCAGTTCTTC	NA	NA	TRBJ2-1	TRBV20-1
CAGSLWVSVSSYEQYF	TGTGCCGGCAGCTTATGGGTTAGCGTAAGCTCCTACGAGCAGTACTTC	NA	NA	TRBJ2-7	TRBV7-9
CAISERQGAGEKLFF	TGTGCCATCAGTGAACGTCAGGGGGCAGGGGAAAAACTGTTTTTT	TRBD1	NA	TRBJ1-4	TRBV10-3
CASSQLQGNYGYTF	TGCGCCAGCAGCCAGCTTCAGGGGAACTATGGCTACACCTTC	NA	NA	TRBJ1-2	TRBV5-1
CSARDPRVGYGYTF	TGCAGTGCTAGAGATCCTCGGGTAGGGTATGGCTACACCTTC	NA	NA	TRBJ1-2	TRBV20-1
CASSDSGPSTDTQYF	TGCGCCAGCAGTGATAGCGGGCCTAGCACAGATACGCAGTATTTT	TRBD2	few	TRBJ2-3	TRBV10-1
CASSTLTGGTEAFF	TGTGCCAGCAGCACCCTGACAGGGGGCACTGAAGCTTTCTTT	TRBD1	NA	TRBJ1-1	TRBV4-2
CASSSTVHEQYF	TGTGCCAGCAGCTCCACTGTCCACGAGCAGTACTTC	NA	few	TRBJ2-7	TRBV21-1
CASVRALIANYGYTF	TGTGCCAGCGTCAGGGCGCTGATAGCTAACTATGGCTACACCTTC	NA	few	TRBJ1-2	TRBV28
CASSLSARVTDTQYF	TGTGCCAGCAGCTTATCAGCAAGAGTCACAGATACGCAGTATTTT	NA	few	TRBJ2-3	TRBV7-8
CASSFSGTHTDTQYF	TGTGCCAGCAGCTTTAGCGGTACTCACACAGATACGCAGTATTTT	NA	few	TRBJ2-3	TRBV9
CSAALPTGYGYTF	TGCAGTGCTGCGCTCCCAACAGGGTATGGCTACACCTTC	NA	few	TRBJ1-2	TRBV20-1
CASSPSESNQPQHF	TGTGCCAGCAGCCCCTCAGAAAGCAATCAGCCCCAGCATTTT	NA	NA	TRBJ1-5	TRBV6-6
CSVDATLQETQYF	TGCAGCGTTGATGCTACGTTGCAAGAGACCCAGTACTTC	NA	NA	TRBJ2-5	TRBV29-1
CASSTSTGLQETQYF	TGTGCCAGCAGCACCTCGACTGGGCTCCAAGAGACCCAGTACTTC	NA	few	TRBJ2-5	TRBV9
CSAQPPSAGGTEAFF	TGCAGTGCCCAACCTCCTAGCGCGGGGGGCACTGAAGCTTTCTTT	NA	NA	TRBJ1-1	TRBV20-1
CSTRRRSYGYTF	TGCAGTACCCGGCGAAGGTCTTATGGCTACACCTTC	NA	NA	TRBJ1-2	TRBV20-1
CSFRTSSYEQYF	TGCAGCTTCCGGACTAGTTCCTACGAGCAGTACTTC	TRBD2	few	TRBJ2-7	TRBV29-1
CASSLVVSRADTQYF	TGTGCCAGCAGCTTAGTGGTTTCTCGGGCAGATACGCAGTATTTT	NA	NA	TRBJ2-3	TRBV11-2
CSARLRTGHSPLHF	TGCAGTGCTAGACTCAGGACAGGGCATTCACCCCTCCACTTT	TRBD1	few	TRBJ1-6	TRBV20-1
CASSRAGDLSYNEQFF	TGTGCCAGCAGCCGAGCGGGAGATCTCTCCTACAATGAGCAGTTCTTC	TRBD2	NA	TRBJ2-1	TRBV7-9
CASDGYTF	TGTGCCAGCGACGGCTACACCTTC	NA	NA	TRBJ1-2	TRBV6-5
CASRTGVGTSTDTQYF	TGCGCCAGCAGAACAGGAGTCGGGACTAGCACAGATACGCAGTATTTT	NA	NA	TRBJ2-3	TRBV5-1
CSARLGFSETQFF	TGCAGTGCTAGATTAGGGTTCAGCGAGACCCAGTTCTTC	NA	NA	TRBJ2-1	TRBV20-1
CASQTGNYGYTF	TGTGCCAGCCAGACAGGGAACTATGGCTACACCTTC	TRBD1	NA	TRBJ1-2	TRBV27
CAISKSRDRGPMETQYF	TGTGCCATCAGTAAGTCGAGGGACCGGGGGCCCATGGAGACCCAGTACTTC	NA	NA	TRBJ2-5	TRBV10-3
CASSLAFGTEAFF	TGTGCCAGCAGCTTAGCTTTTGGCACTGAAGCTTTCTTT	NA	few	TRBJ1-1	TRBV7-6
CSARDTAGDPYEQYF	TGTAGTGCTAGAGATACGGCGGGAGATCCCTACGAGCAGTACTTC	TRBD2	NA	TRBJ2-7	TRBV20-1
CASSLGWRGVDRLNTDTQYF	TGTGCCAGCAGCTTAGGGTGGAGGGGAGTGGACCGACTAAACACAGATACGCAGTATTTT	NA	few	TRBJ2-3	TRBV7-2
CASSYRFPGSVPGSSYNEQFF	TGTGCCAGCAGTTATCGGTTCCCGGGGTCCGTGCCGGGCAGCTCCTACAATGAGCAGTTCTTC	NA	few	TRBJ2-1	TRBV6-5
CSCMAGELFF	TGCAGCTGCATGGCCGGGGAGCTGTTTTTT	NA	NA	TRBJ2-2	TRBV29-1
CAIRTGLAGAKSSYNEQFF	TGTGCCATCAGGACGGGACTAGCGGGGGCGAAGAGCTCCTACAATGAGCAGTTCTTC	TRBD2	NA	TRBJ2-1	TRBV10-3
CASSPEGGNIQYF	TGTGCCAGCAGCCCAGAGGGGGGAAACATTCAGTACTTC	NA	few	TRBJ2-4	TRBV7-2
CASSAHTGQISGKTQYF	TGTGCCAGCAGCGCACATACAGGGCAGATAAGTGGGAAGACCCAGTACTTC	NA	NA	TRBJ2-5	TRBV7-2
CSARGREAPRNEQFF	TGCAGTGCTAGGGGGCGGGAGGCACCTCGGAATGAGCAGTTCTTC	TRBD2	NA	TRBJ2-1	TRBV20-1
CSASPGHYETDTQYF	TGCAGTGCAAGCCCGGGACACTATGAAACAGATACGCAGTATTTT	NA	NA	TRBJ2-3	TRBV20-1
CASSGGRGEQYF	TGTGCCAGCAGCGGAGGACGGGGCGAGCAGTACTTC	NA	NA	TRBJ2-7	TRBV9
CATYPVAGGNEQFF	TGTGCCACCTACCCGGTAGCGGGAGGCAATGAGCAGTTCTTC	TRBD2	NA	TRBJ2-1	TRBV12-3/TRBV12-4
CASSLLAASSTDTQYF	TGTGCCAGCAGCCTACTAGCGGCGTCTAGCACAGATACGCAGTATTTT	TRBD2	NA	TRBJ2-3	TRBV2
CASSLNLVTTDEQFF	TGCGCCAGCAGCTTGAATCTTGTTACTACGGATGAGCAGTTCTTC	NA	NA	TRBJ2-1	TRBV5-1
CTSSRPGQGESPDTQYF	TGCACCAGCAGCCGACCCGGACAGGGGGAGAGTCCAGATACGCAGTATTTT	TRBD1	few	TRBJ2-3	TRBV4-1
CAIRAGMNTEAFF	TGTGCCATCCGAGCAGGGATGAACACTGAAGCTTTCTTT	NA	NA	TRBJ1-1	TRBV10-3
CASSDGGPYYEQYF	TGTGCCAGCAGTGACGGAGGACCTTACTACGAGCAGTACTTC	NA	NA	TRBJ2-7	TRBV6-1
CASSRFSTDTQYF	TGTGCCAGCAGCCGTTTTAGCACAGATACGCAGTATTTT	NA	many	TRBJ2-3	TRBV14
CASRTGGSRDEQFF	TGTGCCAGCAGGACAGGGGGAAGTCGAGATGAGCAGTTCTTC	TRBD1	NA	TRBJ2-1	TRBV6-1
CAGSFNGATDTQYF	TGTGCCGGCAGCTTTAACGGGGCCACAGATACGCAGTATTTT	NA	NA	TRBJ2-3	TRBV11-3
CSVKGGANVLTF	TGCAGTGTTAAGGGGGGGGCCAACGTCCTGACTTTC	NA	few	TRBJ2-6	TRBV20-1
CSARPHRAPGGANVLTF	TGCAGTGCTAGACCACACCGTGCGCCCGGGGGGGCCAACGTCCTGACTTTC	NA	few	TRBJ2-6	TRBV20-1
CRPSLNTEAFF	TGCAGGCCCTCCCTGAACACTGAAGCTTTCTTT	NA	NA	TRBJ1-1	TRBV20-1
CSAPPASGTDTQYF	TGCAGTGCTCCGCCGGCTTCCGGCACAGATACGCAGTATTTT	NA	NA	TRBJ2-3	TRBV20-1